The source of this T cell receptor beta chain is a study of identical twins. Broader study findings: Zero-insertion analyses might be partly confounded by invariant T cells like MAIT and iNKT. Models underestimated out-of-frame TCR alpha sharing in monozygotic twins.

This clonotype was counted many times. Its specificity is unknown. Germline and junction disagree at one end, which may indicate a read error. TCRdb independently ran MiXCR on the 5' RACE reads; one entry per CDR3 protein. This sample carries about 720,000 distinct CDR3 sequences, 18% of them seen once, and the ten largest clones take around 14%. Per the germline V gene, CDR1 is SGHRS and CDR2 is YFSETQ. The CDR3 is made up of 15 amino acids. This same sample was also taken into another study, of T cells expressing NK-cell markers. From that second work: One of the eight sequenced donors was seronegative, whereas the other seven were HCMV-seropositive. Dominant NKG2C+ clonotypes in roughly 6 donors made up about 1.0-7.0% of CD8+ T cells.

The rearrangement joins TRBV5-1 to TRBJ2-3; D is unresolved. Material for sequencing was PBMCs. The sequence was obtained from a woman aged 18-35 years in good health. The CDR3: CASSLGGTSTDTQYF. The CDR3 coding sequence is TGTGCCAGCAGCTTAGGCGGTACTAGCACAGATACGCAGTATTTT. Drawing the rest from reference TRBV5-1 and TRBJ2-3, the complete variable domain is KAGVTQTPRYLIKTRGQQVTLSCSPISGHRSVSWYQQTPGQGLQFLFEYFSETQRNKGNFPGRFSGRQFSNSRSEMNVSTLELGDSALYLCASSLGGTSTDTQYFGPGTRLTVL.